This TCR beta chain originates from a study of blood T cells in healthy people across ages. Findings and limits, study-wide: Estimates drawn from one million T cells were deemed to understate diversity.

Around 10 milliliters of peripheral blood were drawn from each donor. The amount of total RNA extracted per sample was at least 5.5 micrograms. The second PCR ran roughly 6 to 11 cycles with a sample-barcoded 5' primer and J-beta primers. Each cDNA was tagged by a template-switch adaptor containing 12 random nucleotides. TCRdb re-analysed the 5' RACE reads in MiXCR, keeping a single row per CDR3 protein. The repertoire holds fewer than 2 million distinct CDR3 sequences, with around 42% as singletons. This clonotype has a handful of counts. Antigen unknown. Germline V lookup: CDR1 DFQATT, CDR2 SNEGSKA (reference sequence). The V segment lost 6 bases and the J segment 7 bases; nucleotides outside the gene matches: 6. This CDR3 is 12 amino acids long.

The chain is built from TRBV20-1 and TRBJ1-2; 9 nucleotides agree with TRBD1. The clonotype was recovered from a human donor in good health. The sample taken for sequencing was blood. CDR3 in amino acids: CSARDRESGYTF. The CDR3 DNA reads TGCAGTGCCAGGGACAGGGAAAGTGGCTACACCTTC.